The next 25 T cell receptor beta chains were all read from a single sample in a study of cytomegalovirus exposure and HLA in healthy donors. Primers included in the PCR were 60 Vbeta and 13 Jbeta primers. Method: immunoSEQ multiplex PCR; TCRdb's copy keeps in-frame clones and lacks some. The data contain roughly 110,000 clones, roughly 69% of them singletons. Material: PBMCs. The receptors were gathered from a woman in her 30s in good health and CMV-seronegative.

V usage is TRBV7-2 and J usage is TRBJ2-1; 9 nucleotides match TRBD2. CDR1 and CDR2 from the germline V gene are SGHTA and FQGNSA. V lost 1 base and J lost 8; bases outside the gene matches: 6. The length of the CDR3 is 15 residues. CDR3 protein: CASSLVAGGPDEQFF. In DNA form, the CDR3 reads TGTGCCAGCAGCTTAGTTGCGGGAGGGCCGGATGAGCAGTTCTTC.

The chain recombines TRBV5-1 with TRBJ2-7; TRBD1 is a possible D gene (6 bases). The CDR3 contains 11 residues. In germline, CDR1 is SGHRS, CDR2 YFSETQ. V lost 7 bases and J lost 7, with 12 bases in between. As DNA, the CDR3 is TGCGCCAGCGGACCGAGGGGGGAGCAGTACTTC. Residues: CASGPRGEQYF.

The chain has TRBV4-1 and TRBJ2-7; a possible D gene is TRBD2 (5 bases). Trimming left V 5 bases short and J 6 bases short, with 8 bases between. This CDR3 region has 11 residues. Per the germline V gene, CDR1 is MGHRA and CDR2 is YSYEKL. The CDR3 sequence: CASSSSGEQYF. The CDR3 coding sequence is TGCGCCAGCAGCTCAAGCGGCGAGCAGTACTTC.

This chain connects TRBV6-1 to TRBJ1-1, with 8 bases that match TRBD1. The germline V gene encodes CDR1 MNHNS and CDR2 SASEGT. After removal of 4 bases from V and 2 bases from J, the junction contained 3 bases not matched to a gene. The CDR3 loop spans 14 amino acids. CDR3 in amino acids: CASSGTGGNTEAFF. The CDR3 nucleotides are TGTGCCAGCAGTGGAACAGGGGGAAACACTGAAGCTTTCTTT.

The V call is TRBV11-3, the J call TRBJ1-2; D might be TRBD1 (6 bases). Germline V gene lookup returns CDR1 SGHNT and CDR2 YENEEA. The CDR3 is 13 amino acids. The V end was cut by 2 bases, the J end by 6 bases, with 10 bases between. Written as DNA, the CDR3 is TGTGCCAGCAGCTTAAACAACAGGGATGGCTACACCTTC. Protein sequence: CASSLNNRDGYTF.

The chain carries TRBV5-1 and TRBJ2-5; 8 bases are a match to TRBD1. The CDR3 consists of 13 residues. Per the germline V gene, CDR1 is SGHRS and CDR2 is YFSETQ. The V and J ends lost 0 bases and 9 bases, in that order; junction bases with no gene match: 4. The CDR3 sequence is CASSLADRGPQYF. Written as DNA, the CDR3 is TGCGCCAGCAGCTTGGCTGACAGGGGTCCCCAGTACTTC.

The sample holds a few counts of this clone. The genes are TRBV28 and TRBJ1-4; D may be TRBD1 (6 bases). The CDR3 spans 13 residues. V was cut by 6 bases and J by 8 bases, with 13 bases left in between. Per the germline V gene, CDR1 is MDHEN and CDR2 is SYDVKM. This CDR3 reads CASREGGNEKLFF. CDR3 DNA sequence: TGTGCCAGCAGGGAGGGGGGGAACGAAAAACTGTTTTTT.

The chain carries TRBV5-1 and TRBJ2-3, with 9 bases lining up with TRBD1. The ends lost 4 bases at V and 6 bases at J; junction bases unmatched: 12. This CDR3 has 16 residues. Germline V gene sequence: CDR1 SGHRS, CDR2 YFSETQ. DNA for the CDR3: TGCGCCAGCAGCCGGAATTTTGGGACAGGGCAGGATACGCAGTATTTT. Its protein is CASSRNFGTGQDTQYF.

The chain employs TRBV5-1 and TRBJ2-1; 16 bases line up with TRBD2. Germline CDR1 SGHRS, CDR2 YFSETQ. The junction had 4 bases not matched to a gene; V was cut back by 4 bases and J by 6 bases. The CDR3 covers 16 residues. The CDR3 DNA is TGCGCCAGCAGCCGCGGGACTAGCGGGAGGGTCAATGAGCAGTTCTTC. Encoded protein: CASSRGTSGRVNEQFF.

This chain joins TRBV6-5 and TRBJ2-7; TRBD2 agrees at 8 bases. Germline V gene sequence: CDR1 MNHEY, CDR2 SVGAGI. This CDR3 comprises 14 residues. J lost 4 bases, V lost 3 bases, and 5 bases had no gene match. CDR3 in DNA: TGTGCCAGCAGTTATAGCGGGAATGGGTACGAGCAGTACTTC. Translated, it gives CASSYSGNGYEQYF.

This clone occurred a few times. The chain links TRBV15 to TRBJ2-5; 9 bases are shared with TRBD2. Germline assignment: CDR1 LNHNV and CDR2 YYDKDF (reference sequence). CDR3 length: 16 residues. The trim removed 0 bases at V and 2 bases at J, leaving 4 bases unmatched. The CDR3 here is CATSRDAGGRQETQYF. CDR3 sequence (DNA): TGTGCCACCAGCAGAGATGCGGGAGGGCGTCAAGAGACCCAGTACTTC.

This clone was observed a single time. The J gene is TRBJ2-1, the V gene TRBV6-1; TRBD2 agrees at 11 bases. The length of the CDR3 is 15 residues. Germline assignment: CDR1 MNHNS and CDR2 SASEGT. The V segment lost 2 bases and the J segment 3 bases; nucleotides outside the gene matches: 0. CDR3 in amino acids: CASSETSGGYNEQFF. The CDR3 nucleotides read TGTGCCAGCAGTGAAACTAGCGGGGGCTACAATGAGCAGTTCTTC.

The J gene is TRBJ1-4, the V gene TRBV10-2, with D tentatively TRBD1 (5 bases). CDR1 WSHSY and CDR2 SAAADI come from the germline V gene. The CDR3 covers 17 residues. The V end was cut by 4 bases, the J end by 7 bases, with 22 bases between. The CDR3 region has the DNA TGCGCCAGCAGTGGAACGGGGGAGGGAACAGTCCCTGAAAAACTGTTTTTT. Encoded protein: CASSGTGEGTVPEKLFF.

The genes are TRBV2 and TRBJ1-5, with TRBD1 identical over 10 bases. The V gene end was trimmed by 4 bases and the J gene end by 0 bases; junction bases not matched to a gene: 0. In germline, CDR1 is SNHLY, CDR2 FYNNEI. The CDR3 runs to 15 residues. CDR3 amino acids: CASSGQGASNQPQHF. CDR3 sequence (DNA): TGTGCCAGCAGTGGACAGGGGGCTAGCAATCAGCCCCAGCATTTT.

This chain links TRBV5-1 with TRBJ2-1, with 13 nucleotides matching TRBD2. V shed 0 bases and J 9 bases; nucleotides not matched to a gene: 6. The length of the CDR3 is 16 residues. Per germline, CDR1 SGHRS and CDR2 YFSETQ. The CDR3 DNA is TGCGCCAGCAGCTTGGTTACTAGCGGGGGGGTAAGTGAGCAGTTCTTC. Its translation: CASSLVTSGGVSEQFF.

The chain is built from TRBV4-3 and TRBJ2-5; tentatively, D is TRBD2 (7 bases). V lost 2 bases, J lost 5 bases, and 15 bases lay in between. The CDR3 covers 15 residues. Germline CDR1 LGHNA, CDR2 YSLEER. CDR3 sequence: CASSQNGGLGETQYF. Here the CDR3 DNA reads TGCGCCAGCAGCCAAAACGGGGGGCTCGGCGAGACCCAGTACTTC.

The chain carries TRBV4-1 and TRBJ2-5; tentative D call: TRBD1 (5 bases). TRBJ2-7 matches the DNA end more closely, so the J call is doubtful. The CDR3 is 16 residues long. Germline values: CDR1 MGHRA, CDR2 YSYEKL. CDR3 DNA: TGCGCCAGCAGCCAAGGTCACAGGCCAGATCTGGCCGAGCAGTACTTC. Translated: CASSQGHRPDLAEQYF.

The J gene is TRBJ1-1, the V gene TRBV5-6, with D possibly TRBD1 on 6 matching bases. Germline lookup yields CDR1 SGHDT and CDR2 YYEEEE. CDR3 size: 13 residues. Trimming cost V 3 bases and J 9 bases, with 15 bases left between them. The CDR3 sequence is CASSSAGVGKAFF. CDR3 bases: TGTGCCAGCAGCTCAGCAGGGGTGGGGAAAGCTTTCTTT. Full variable domain (outside the CDR3, taken from reference TRBV5-6 and TRBJ1-1): DAGVTQSPTHLIKTRGQQVTLRCSPKSGHDTVSWYQQALGQGPQFIFQYYEEEERQRGNFPDRFSGHQFPNYSSELNVNALLLGDSALYLCASSSAGVGKAFFGQGTRLTVV.

The gene calls are TRBV29-1 and TRBJ1-1; TRBD1 aligns across 8 bases. The junction had 17 bases not matched to a gene; V was cut back by 7 bases and J by 4 bases. Per the germline V gene, CDR1 is SQVTM and CDR2 is ANQGSEA. The CDR3 contains 16 residues. The CDR3 coding sequence is TGCAGCGGGACCGGGACAGGTGGGAAAGGCGGCACTGAAGCTTTCTTT. Translated, it gives CSGTGTGGKGGTEAFF.

The chain links TRBV9 to TRBJ2-5; 8 positions match TRBD1. The germline gives CDR1 SGDLS, CDR2 YYNGEE. The V gene end was trimmed by 3 bases and the J gene end by 1 base; junction bases not matched to a gene: 8. The CDR3 is 16 amino acids. CDR3 loop: CASSAPTGVGQETQYF. The DNA for the CDR3 is TGTGCCAGCAGCGCACCGACAGGGGTCGGCCAAGAGACCCAGTACTTC.

The genes are TRBV9 and TRBJ2-2; 7 nucleotides line up with TRBD2. J lost 6 bases, V lost 3 bases, and 5 bases had no gene match. Germline V gives CDR1 SGDLS, CDR2 YYNGEE. CDR3 length: 14 residues. The CDR3 DNA follows: TGTGCCAGCAGCGACCGGACTAGATCCGGGGAGCTGTTTTTT. Translated: CASSDRTRSGELFF.

The chain employs TRBV2 and TRBJ2-1, with D maybe TRBD1 (6 bases). Germline V gene lookup returns CDR1 SNHLY and CDR2 FYNNEI. V dropped 3 bases and J dropped 1 base, with 7 bases sitting between them. The CDR3 is 14 residues long. CDR3 coding DNA: TGTGCCAGCAGTGACAGGGGATCCTACAATGAGCAGTTCTTC. Protein product: CASSDRGSYNEQFF.

The chain links TRBV28 to TRBJ2-7; 8 nucleotides match TRBD2. Unmatched junction bases numbered 9, after V lost 8 bases and J lost 0 bases. The germline V gene has CDR1 MDHEN and CDR2 SYDVKM. The CDR3 has 15 amino acids. The CDR3: CASSISGLGSYEQYF. CDR3 sequence (DNA): TGTGCCAGCTCCATCTCGGGACTAGGCTCCTACGAGCAGTACTTC.

The V gene is TRBV7-2, the J gene TRBJ1-3, with D uncertain. Germline CDR1 reads SGHTA; CDR2 reads FQGNSA. Trimming stripped 4 bases from V and 2 bases from J, with 9 bases between. The CDR3 runs 14 residues. This CDR3 is CASSSRGAGNTIYF. The CDR3 region has the DNA TGTGCCAGCAGCTCGCGGGGTGCTGGAAACACCATATATTTT.

This chain connects TRBV2 to TRBJ2-7, with a tentative D call TRBD2 (5 bases). Trimming took 2 bases from V and 1 from J, leaving 6 bases between them. This CDR3 is 13 amino acids long. Germline CDR1 SNHLY, CDR2 FYNNEI. In DNA form, the CDR3 reads TGTGCCAGCAGTGAACAGCGGTCCTACGAGCAGTACTTC. This codes for CASSEQRSYEQYF.